Shown below are 17 T cell receptor beta chains from a single sample sequenced in a study of CD4 T cells in relation to SARS-CoV-2 and coronaviruses. No antigens are known for them. Some clones are missing from TCRdb's copy, which holds only in-frame ones; the method was immunoSEQ multiplex PCR. The top ten clones hold almost 3.5% of a sample with around 28,000 clones, 65% to 80% of them seen once. Sequencing was carried out using memory CD4+ T cells from PBMCs, cultured in vitro. Source of these receptors: an adult with COVID-19.

The chain links TRBV27 to TRBJ2-5; a weak D match, TRBD1 (5 bases). V was trimmed by 3 bases and J by 3 bases, leaving 8 bases between them. The germline CDR1 and CDR2 sequences are MNHEY and SMNVEV (reference sequence). The CDR3 is 13 amino acids. The CDR3 DNA reads as TGTGCCAGCAGTTTTAGGGGCAAAGAGACCCAGTACTTC. Translation gives CASSFRGKETQYF.

The genes are TRBV6-1 and TRBJ1-5; D is unclear. The V and J ends lost 2 bases and 6 bases respectively, with 14 bases between them. Germline assignment: CDR1 MNHNS and CDR2 SASEGT. This CDR3 spans 15 amino acids. The CDR3 reads CASSELGIPGQPQHF. CDR3 sequence (DNA): TGTGCCAGCAGTGAATTAGGGATCCCAGGTCAGCCCCAGCATTTT.

The chain uses TRBV30 and TRBJ2-1; D is tentatively TRBD1 or TRBD2 (6 bases each). Deletions cut 3 bases from V and 6 bases from J, with 15 bases between. Germline V gene lookup returns CDR1 GTSNPN and CDR2 SVGIG (reference sequence). The CDR3 is 14 amino acids. The CDR3 sequence is CAWRFSGGSNEQFF. The CDR3 DNA sequence: TGTGCCTGGAGGTTTTCCGGGGGCTCCAATGAGCAGTTCTTC.

The CDR3 coding sequence is TGTGCCATCAGTGATAGGACAGCGGGTGAGACCCAGTACTTC. Protein product: CAISDRTAGETQYF. The chain employs TRBV10-3 and TRBJ2-5; either TRBD1 or TRBD2 may fit D (6 bases each). The CDR3 is made up of 14 amino acids. Per the germline V gene, CDR1 is ENHRY and CDR2 is SYGVKD. V gave up 3 bases and J gave up 5 bases, with 13 bases separating them.

This chain uses TRBV9 with TRBJ2-5, with a tentative D call TRBD2 (6 bases). CDR3 length equals 10 residues. V lost 7 bases to trimming and J lost 5 bases, with 6 bases between them. Germline V CDR1 and CDR2: SGDLS, YYNGEE. DNA of the CDR3: TGTGCCAGCGGAGGGGAGACCCAGTACTTC. This translates into CASGGETQYF.

V and J are TRBV9 and TRBJ1-5, with TRBD1 as a possible D gene (6 bases). Germline CDR1 is SGDLS and CDR2 is YYNGEE. Trimming pared 3 bases from V and 3 bases from J, leaving 16 bases between. CDR3 length: 16 residues. CDR3 sequence: CASSESGGGFNQPQHF. The CDR3 DNA follows: TGTGCCAGCAGCGAATCCGGGGGCGGGTTCAATCAGCCCCAGCATTTT.

This clone has a single count. The chain uses TRBV27 and TRBJ1-4; D not certain. Trimming took 5 bases from V and 7 from J, leaving 14 bases between them. In germline, CDR1 is MNHEY, CDR2 SMNVEV (reference sequence). The length of the CDR3 is 14 residues. CDR3 coding DNA: TGTGCCAGCAGTCCATGGACGGAACCTGAAAAACTGTTTTTT. It encodes CASSPWTEPEKLFF.

This clone came up a few times. This chain joins TRBV19 and TRBJ1-1; D not resolved. The CDR3 is 18 residues long. CDR1 and CDR2 (germline): LNHDA, SQIVND (reference sequence). Trimming pared 4 bases from V and 5 bases from J, leaving 26 bases between. The CDR3 region is CASSTRVQNLPRRTEAFF. The CDR3 nucleotides are TGTGCCAGTAGTACACGGGTCCAAAATCTCCCAAGGAGGACTGAAGCTTTCTTT. The variable domain in full, completed from reference TRBV19 and TRBJ1-1, reads DGGITQSPKYLFRKEGQNVTLSCEQNLNHDAMYWYRQDPGQGLRLIYYSQIVNDFQKGDIAEGYSVSREKKESFPLTVTSAQKNPTAFYLCASSTRVQNLPRRTEAFFGQGTRLTVV.

The V gene is TRBV6-4, the J gene TRBJ2-1, with TRBD1 identical over 7 bases. The V gene's germline CDR1 is MRHNA and CDR2 SNTAGT. The CDR3 is 14 amino acids. After removal of 0 bases from V and 5 bases from J, the junction contained 1 base not matched to a gene. CDR3 in DNA: TGTGCCAGCAGTGACTCGACAGGGCACAATGAGCAGTTCTTC. As protein: CASSDSTGHNEQFF.

This clone was counted only a few times. The V gene is TRBV2, the J gene TRBJ2-4, with D possibly matching TRBD2 (5 bases). This CDR3 is built from 14 residues. Germline assignment: CDR1 SNHLY and CDR2 FYNNEI. With 6 bases removed from V and 9 bases from J, the gap between germline ends came to 18 bases. The CDR3 loop is CASRDGSSSSIQYF. The CDR3 region has the DNA TGTGCCAGCAGGGACGGGTCTTCTAGCAGCATTCAGTACTTC.

This clone was detected only a few times. The chain has TRBV3-1 (or the pseudogene TRBV3-2) and TRBJ2-7; 8 bases fit TRBD1. The J segment lost 6 bases and the V segment lost 1 base, leaving 2 bases of the junction unmatched. CDR1 and CDR2 (germline): LGHDT, YNNKEL (reference sequence). There are 13 residues in the CDR3. The CDR3 nucleotides read TGTGCCAGCAGCCAAGGGACAGGGCGCGAGCAGTACTTC. Translating gives CASSQGTGREQYF.

This clone was observed a few times. The chain couples TRBV28 to TRBJ2-7; the D gene is possibly TRBD2 (6 bases). Germline loops: CDR1 MDHEN, CDR2 SYDVKM. The V and J ends lost 1 base and 2 bases respectively, with 18 bases between them. The CDR3 is 17 residues long. DNA for the CDR3: TGTGCCAGCAGTTTATTTCGGTTGCGGGGAAGGACCTACGAGCAGTACTTC. This codes for CASSLFRLRGRTYEQYF.

The V and J genes are TRBV4-1 and TRBJ2-7; D remains unclear. Deletions cut 1 base from V and 6 bases from J, with 7 bases between. The length of the CDR3 is 12 residues. CDR1 is MGHRA and CDR2 is YSYEKL in the germline V gene. In nucleotides, the CDR3 is TGCGCCAGCAGCCAAGGAAACTCCGAGCAGTACTTC. It is translated as CASSQGNSEQYF.

The chain links TRBV7-9 to TRBJ2-4, with a tentative D call TRBD2 (5 bases). The CDR3 extends over 12 amino acids. From germline, CDR1 is SEHNR and CDR2 FQNEAQ (reference sequence). Trimming removed 6 bases at V and 6 bases at J, with 9 bases between. CDR3 sequence: CASRTEGNIQYF. The CDR3 DNA sequence: TGTGCCAGCAGGACCGAGGGAAACATTCAGTACTTC.

The V call is TRBV2, the J call TRBJ2-1, with 8 bases lining up with TRBD1. Germline trimming cut 4 bases from V and 8 bases from J; bases unmatched to any gene: 4. The germline V gene encodes CDR1 SNHLY and CDR2 FYNNEI. The CDR3 consists of 13 residues. The CDR3: CASSGTGRDEQFF. As DNA, the CDR3 is TGTGCCAGCAGTGGGACAGGGAGAGATGAGCAGTTCTTC.

The chain carries TRBV7-2 and TRBJ2-7; 9 bases line up with TRBD2. Trimming cost V 7 bases and J 4 bases; bases outside gene matches: 8. This CDR3 has 14 residues. The germline CDR1 and CDR2 sequences are SGHTA and FQGNSA. CDR3 amino acids: CASTSGLAGYEQYF. The CDR3 nucleotides are TGTGCCAGCACCTCGGGGCTAGCGGGATACGAGCAGTACTTC.

This chain joins TRBV5-6 and TRBJ1-5; D remains unclear. Germline-derived CDR1 and CDR2 are SGHDT and YYEEEE. Between the trimmed V and J ends, which lost 0 bases and 5 bases, there was a span of 3 bases. This CDR3 contains 12 residues. The CDR3 here is CASSLGDQPQHF. The CDR3 DNA follows: TGTGCCAGCAGCTTGGGTGATCAGCCCCAGCATTTT.